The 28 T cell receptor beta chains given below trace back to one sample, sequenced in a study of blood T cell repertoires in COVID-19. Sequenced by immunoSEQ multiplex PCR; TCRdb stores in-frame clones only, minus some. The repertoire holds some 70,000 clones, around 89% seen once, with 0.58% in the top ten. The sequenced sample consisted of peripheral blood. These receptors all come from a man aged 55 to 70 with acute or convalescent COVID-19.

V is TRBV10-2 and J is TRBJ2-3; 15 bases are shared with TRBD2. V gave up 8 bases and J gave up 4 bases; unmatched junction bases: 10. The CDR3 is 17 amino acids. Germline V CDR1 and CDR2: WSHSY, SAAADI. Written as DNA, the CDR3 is TGCGCCAGCCGTCAGGGGACTAGCGGGGGGCTCTCAGATACGCAGTATTTT. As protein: CASRQGTSGGLSDTQYF.

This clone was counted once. In nucleotides, the CDR3 is TGCGCCAGCAGCTTGTACCCAGGGAACCAGCCCCAGCATTTT. Protein product: CASSLYPGNQPQHF. V is TRBV5-1 and J is TRBJ1-5; tentative D call: TRBD1 (5 bases). The CDR3 runs 14 residues. Germline V gene lookup returns CDR1 SGHRS and CDR2 YFSETQ. The V end was cut by 1 base, the J end by 7 bases, with 12 bases between.

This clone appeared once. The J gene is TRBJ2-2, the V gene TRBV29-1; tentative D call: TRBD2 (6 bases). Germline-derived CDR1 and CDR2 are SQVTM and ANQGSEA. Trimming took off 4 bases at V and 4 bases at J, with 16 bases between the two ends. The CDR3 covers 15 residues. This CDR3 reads CSVVGGGTITGELFF. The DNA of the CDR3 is TGCAGCGTTGTGGGAGGAGGGACCATCACCGGGGAGCTGTTTTTT.

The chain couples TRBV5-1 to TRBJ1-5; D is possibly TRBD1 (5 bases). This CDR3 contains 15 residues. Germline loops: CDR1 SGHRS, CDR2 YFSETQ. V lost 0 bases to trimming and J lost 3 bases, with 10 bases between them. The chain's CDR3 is CASSLGGRPNQPQHF. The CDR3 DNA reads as TGCGCCAGCAGCTTGGGGGGCAGACCCAATCAGCCCCAGCATTTT.

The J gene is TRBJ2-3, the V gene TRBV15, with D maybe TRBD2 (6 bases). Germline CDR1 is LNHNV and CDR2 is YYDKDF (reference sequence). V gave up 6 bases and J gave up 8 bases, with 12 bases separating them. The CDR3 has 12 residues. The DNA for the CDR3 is TGTGCCACCAGAACATCGGGGGTTACGCAGTATTTT. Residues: CATRTSGVTQYF.

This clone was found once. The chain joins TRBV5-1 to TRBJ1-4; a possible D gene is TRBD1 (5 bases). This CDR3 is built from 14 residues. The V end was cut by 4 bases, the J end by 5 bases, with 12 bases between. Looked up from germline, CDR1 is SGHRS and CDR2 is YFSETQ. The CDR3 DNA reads TGCGCCAGCAGCAATAGCAGGGTCAATGAAAAACTGTTTTTT. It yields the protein CASSNSRVNEKLFF.

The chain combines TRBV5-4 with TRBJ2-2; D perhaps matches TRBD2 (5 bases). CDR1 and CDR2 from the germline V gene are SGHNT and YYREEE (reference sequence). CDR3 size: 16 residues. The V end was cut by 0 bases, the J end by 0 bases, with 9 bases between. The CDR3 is CASSLGSASNTGELFF. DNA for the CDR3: TGTGCCAGCAGCTTGGGTAGCGCCTCGAACACCGGGGAGCTGTTTTTT.

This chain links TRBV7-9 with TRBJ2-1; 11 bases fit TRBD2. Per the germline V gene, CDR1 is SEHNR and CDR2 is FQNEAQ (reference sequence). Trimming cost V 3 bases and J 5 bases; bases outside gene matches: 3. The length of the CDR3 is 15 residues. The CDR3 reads CASSFSGGVHNEQFF. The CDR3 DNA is TGTGCCAGCAGCTTTAGCGGGGGGGTCCACAATGAGCAGTTCTTC.

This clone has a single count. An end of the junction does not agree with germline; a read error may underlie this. The CDR3 DNA reads as TGTGCCAGCTCACCAAGACAGGGGAACGCCGGGGAGCTGTTTTTT. Translating it yields CASSPRQGNAGELFF. V is TRBV18 and J is TRBJ2-2, with TRBD1 identical over 8 bases. Germline V gene data show CDR1 as KGHSH and CDR2 as LQKENI. The CDR3 runs to 15 residues. The variable domain in full, completed from reference TRBV18 and TRBJ2-2, reads NAGVMQNPRHLVRRRGQEARLRCSPMKGHSHVYWYRQLPEEGLKFMVYLQKENIIDESGMPKERFSAEFPKEGPSILRIQQVVRGDSAAYFCASSPRQGNAGELFFGEGSRLTVL.

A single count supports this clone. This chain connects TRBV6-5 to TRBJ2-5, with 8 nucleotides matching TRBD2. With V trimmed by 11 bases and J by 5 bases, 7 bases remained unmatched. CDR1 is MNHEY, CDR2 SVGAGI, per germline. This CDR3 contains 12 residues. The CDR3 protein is CASGGPGETQYF. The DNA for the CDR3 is TGTGCCTCGGGGGGGCCAGGGGAGACCCAGTACTTC.

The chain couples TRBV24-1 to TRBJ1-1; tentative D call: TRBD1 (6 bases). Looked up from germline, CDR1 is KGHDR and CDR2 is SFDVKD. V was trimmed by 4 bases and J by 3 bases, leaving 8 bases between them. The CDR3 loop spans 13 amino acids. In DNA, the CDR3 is TGTGCCACCAGTGAATCAGGGGACACTGAAGCTTTCTTT. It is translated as CATSESGDTEAFF.

The DNA of the CDR3 is TGTGCCAGCAGTCAAACAGGGATGGTCACTGAAGCTTTCTTT. This translates into CASSQTGMVTEAFF. The rearrangement links TRBV27 to TRBJ1-1; D possibly corresponds to TRBD1 (6 bases). Trimming removed 5 bases from V and 4 bases from J, with 14 bases in between. CDR3 length: 14 residues. Looked up from germline, CDR1 is MNHEY and CDR2 is SMNVEV (reference sequence).

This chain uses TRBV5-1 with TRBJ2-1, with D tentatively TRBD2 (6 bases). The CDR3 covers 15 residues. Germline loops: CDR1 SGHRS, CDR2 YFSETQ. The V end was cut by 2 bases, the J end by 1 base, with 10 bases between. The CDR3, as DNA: TGCGCCAGCAGCTTCGGGGCGGGGTCCTACAATGAGCAGTTCTTC. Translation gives CASSFGAGSYNEQFF.

For the CDR3, the DNA is TGTGCCAGCTCACCAAAAATGGGCACGTACACAGATACGCAGTATTTT. Its protein is CASSPKMGTYTDTQYF. The chain couples TRBV18 to TRBJ2-3; D is ambiguous. V shed 2 bases and J shed 2 bases, with 14 bases lying between them. Germline-derived CDR1 and CDR2 are KGHSH and LQKENI. The CDR3 runs to 16 residues.

The CDR3 region has the DNA TGTGCCAGTAGTACGAACACAGGGGGCTCTGAGACCCAGTACTTC. Translation: CASSTNTGGSETQYF. V usage is TRBV19 and J usage is TRBJ2-5, with 9 bases aligning to TRBD1. The CDR3 length is 15 residues. Trimming took 4 bases from V and 5 from J; bases not matched to a gene: 8. Germline V gives CDR1 LNHDA, CDR2 SQIVND (reference sequence).

CDR3 in DNA: TGTGCCAGCAGTTTCACGACAGATTCACCCCTCCACTTT. As protein: CASSFTTDSPLHF. V usage is TRBV27 and J usage is TRBJ1-6; possible D gene TRBD1, 5 bases. This CDR3 spans 13 amino acids. V was clipped by 3 bases and J by 8 bases, with 8 bases between them. The V gene's germline CDR1 is MNHEY and CDR2 SMNVEV (reference sequence).

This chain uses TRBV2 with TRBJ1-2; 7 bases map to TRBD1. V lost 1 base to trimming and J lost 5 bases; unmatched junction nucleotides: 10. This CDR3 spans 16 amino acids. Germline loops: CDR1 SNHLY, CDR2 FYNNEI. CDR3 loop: CASSEGVQGVRYGYTF. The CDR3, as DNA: TGTGCCAGCAGTGAAGGTGTCCAGGGGGTTCGATATGGCTACACCTTC.

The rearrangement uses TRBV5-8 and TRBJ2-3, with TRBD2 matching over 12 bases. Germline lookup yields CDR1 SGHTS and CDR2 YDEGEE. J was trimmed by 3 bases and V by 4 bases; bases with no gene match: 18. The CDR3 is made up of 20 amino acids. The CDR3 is CASSLPRWRLAGVGTDTQYF. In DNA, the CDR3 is TGTGCCAGCAGCCTGCCTCGGTGGAGACTAGCGGGAGTGGGGACAGATACGCAGTATTTT.

The CDR3 here is CASSEGLAGNTGELFF. As DNA, the CDR3 is TGTGCCAGCAGCGAGGGACTAGCGGGTAACACCGGGGAGCTGTTTTTT. The J gene is TRBJ2-2, the V gene TRBV4-2, with TRBD2 matching over 12 bases. V shed 5 bases and J 2 bases; nucleotides not matched to a gene: 3. The CDR3 spans 16 residues. The germline CDR1 and CDR2 sequences are LGHNA and YNFKEQ.

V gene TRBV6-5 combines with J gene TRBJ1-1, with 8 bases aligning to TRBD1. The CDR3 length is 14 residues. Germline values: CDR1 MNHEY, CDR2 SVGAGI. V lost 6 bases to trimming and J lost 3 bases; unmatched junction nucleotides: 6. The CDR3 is CASRNQGAHTEAFF. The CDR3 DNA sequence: TGTGCCAGCAGGAACCAGGGGGCGCACACTGAAGCTTTCTTT.

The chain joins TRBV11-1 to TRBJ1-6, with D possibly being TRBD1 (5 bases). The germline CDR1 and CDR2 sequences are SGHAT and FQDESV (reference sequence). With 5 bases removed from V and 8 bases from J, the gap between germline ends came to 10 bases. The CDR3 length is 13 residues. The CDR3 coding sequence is TGTGCCAGCAGCCTAGACAGATATTCACCCCTCCACTTT. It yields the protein CASSLDRYSPLHF.

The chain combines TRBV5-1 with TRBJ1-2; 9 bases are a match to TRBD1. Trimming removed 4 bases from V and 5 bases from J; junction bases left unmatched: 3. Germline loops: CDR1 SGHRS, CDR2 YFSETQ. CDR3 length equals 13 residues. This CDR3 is CASSTDRGYGYTF. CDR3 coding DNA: TGCGCCAGCAGCACGGACAGGGGATATGGCTACACCTTC.

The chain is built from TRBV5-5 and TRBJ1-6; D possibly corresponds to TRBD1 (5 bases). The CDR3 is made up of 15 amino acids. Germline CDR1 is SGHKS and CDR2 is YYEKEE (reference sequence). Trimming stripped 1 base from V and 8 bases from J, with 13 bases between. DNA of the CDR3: TGTGCCAGCAGCTTGAGGCAGGGTAATCATTCACCCCTCCACTTT. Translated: CASSLRQGNHSPLHF.

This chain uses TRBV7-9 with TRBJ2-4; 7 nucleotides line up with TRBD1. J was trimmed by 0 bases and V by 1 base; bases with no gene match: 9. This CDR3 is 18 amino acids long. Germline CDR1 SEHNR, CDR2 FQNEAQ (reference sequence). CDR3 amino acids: CASSLGSGGIQAKNIQYF. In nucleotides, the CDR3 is TGTGCCAGCAGCTTAGGCTCAGGGGGTATACAAGCCAAAAACATTCAGTACTTC. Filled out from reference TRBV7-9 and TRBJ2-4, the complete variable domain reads DTGVSQNPRHKITKRGQNVTFRCDPISEHNRLYWYRQTLGQGPEFLTYFQNEAQLEKSRLLSDRFSAERPKGSFSTLEIQRTEQGDSAMYLCASSLGSGGIQAKNIQYFGAGTRLSVL.

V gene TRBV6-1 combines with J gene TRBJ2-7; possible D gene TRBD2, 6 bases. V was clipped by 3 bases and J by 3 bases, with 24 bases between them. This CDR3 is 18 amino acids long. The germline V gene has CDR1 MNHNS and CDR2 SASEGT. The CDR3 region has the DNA TGTGCCAGCAGTGAGAGTCTCCTAAATTTGGGGGGACTCTACGAGCAGTACTTC. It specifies CASSESLLNLGGLYEQYF.

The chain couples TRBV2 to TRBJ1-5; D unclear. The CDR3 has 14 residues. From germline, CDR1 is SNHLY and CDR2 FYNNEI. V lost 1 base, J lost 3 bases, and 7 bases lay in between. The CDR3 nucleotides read TGTGCCAGCAGTGAAGTGAGCTTCAATCAGCCCCAGCATTTT. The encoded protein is CASSEVSFNQPQHF.

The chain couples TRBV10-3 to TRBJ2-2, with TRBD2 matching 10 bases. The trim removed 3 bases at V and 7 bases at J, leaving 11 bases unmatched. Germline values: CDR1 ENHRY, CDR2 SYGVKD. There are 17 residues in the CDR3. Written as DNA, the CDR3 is TGTGCCATCAGTGAAGTCAGGACTAGCGGATCGGGCGGGGAGCTGTTTTTT. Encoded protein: CAISEVRTSGSGGELFF.

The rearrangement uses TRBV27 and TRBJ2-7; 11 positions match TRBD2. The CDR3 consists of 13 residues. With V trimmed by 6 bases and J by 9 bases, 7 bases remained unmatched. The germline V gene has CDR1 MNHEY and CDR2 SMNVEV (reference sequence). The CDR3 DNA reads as TGTGCCAGCAGCGGGACTAGCGGAGGGGGGCAGTACTTC. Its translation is CASSGTSGGGQYF.